These T cell receptor beta chains were read from a single sample in a study of T cell responses to AZD1222 COVID-19 vaccine. Some clones are missing from TCRdb's copy, which holds only in-frame ones; the method was immunoSEQ multiplex PCR. The table shows approximately 180,000 clones, with almost 90% occurring only once. The material sequenced was peripheral blood, taken on day 0 of AZD1222 vaccination. The receptors originated from an adult in good health. Each CDR3 is given without its conserved first and last residue. The D gene is left open where the match is weak.

d_call v_call cdr3_aa
TRBD1 TRBV18 ASSPTGGYEQY
. TRBV5-1 ASSRGQDRTSTDTQY
. TRBV11-1 ASSPNRDTEAF
. TRBV6-2/TRBV6-3 ASSYSTLYEQY
. TRBV5-6 ASSLPNKNYGYT
TRBD2 TRBV5-1 ASSLFGRLAGEPPDIQY
TRBD1 TRBV6-2/TRBV6-3 ASTPRGTGAYEQY
. TRBV7-3 ASSIGPLDEQF
. TRBV27 ASRPTWGSYEQY
. TRBV3-1/TRBV3-2 ASSQEGYEQY
TRBD1 TRBV6-5 ASSYWTGSGNTIY
TRBD1 TRBV6-5 ASSYPAGTGVHEQY
. TRBV3-1/TRBV3-2 ASSYRGTAYGYT
. TRBV27 ASSVALGVGYT
. TRBV30 ASSRGFQETQY
. TRBV6-5 ASSYGGLGEKLF
. TRBV19 ASRGGMGSGQPQH
TRBD2 TRBV4-2 ASSQDSGGNEQF
TRBD1 TRBV7-8 ASSLAIASGTGNGYT
TRBD2 TRBV7-6 ASSLGHRGGNYEQY
. TRBV2 ASRVARRGVEAF
. TRBV5-6 ASSSLERLALGSYEQY
. TRBV5-1 ASSLGTAGNEKLF
TRBD1 TRBV9 ASSGGVGQGGHEQY
. TRBV10-3 AISLVRGRTDTQY
. TRBV7-8 ASSLTSTRHLNSNQPQH
. TRBV5-1 ASSLEPKNIQY
. TRBV28 ASSSGFTPSNYGYT
TRBD1 TRBV29-1 SCQAGGANEQY
. TRBV9 ASSVGGDGYT
. TRBV3-1/TRBV3-2 ASSHIRAGIYEQY
. TRBV30 AWSPGDREQY
TRBD1 TRBV3-1/TRBV3-2 ASSQPGQGSYEQY
. TRBV10-3 AISEPLDRQETQY
. TRBV7-3 ASSLGGPGTEAF
TRBD1 TRBV4-3 ASSSGQGRGEQY
. TRBV12-3/TRBV12-4 ASSFRFYEQY
. TRBV27 ASSFRGANGYT
. TRBV30 AWRGRGGYT
. TRBV21-1 ASSKIREQRIPSGANVLT
. TRBV12-3/TRBV12-4 ASSPGGNQPQH
TRBD1 TRBV5-1 ASSPGQGEIYGYT
. TRBV9 ASSVAGTSTYEQY
. TRBV2 ASSPDSREAF
. TRBV30 AWNRAPGPYEQY